This T cell receptor beta chain was identified during a study of post-analysis software for immune sequencing data. Background on the study: Clinical courses comprised relapsing-remitting, secondary progressive and progressive-relapsing multiple sclerosis.

This clonotype was counted between two and nine times. Its specificity is not known. Per germline, CDR1 SEHNR and CDR2 FQNEAQ (reference sequence). With 5 bases clipped from V and 0 bases from J, the junction kept 12 bases outside the gene matches. This CDR3 is 17 amino acids long. Libraries were made from TCR beta cDNA, and they carried unique molecular identifiers. T cells numbering about 0.85 to 10 million yielded roughly 0.5 million cDNA molecules. TCRdb used MiXCR to reprocess the PCR reads, holding one entry per CDR3 protein. The sample holds about 820,000 distinct CDR3 sequences, under 70% seen once. Study-level results: TRBV5-6, TRBV5-1 and TRBV20-1 belonged to a set of a handful of TRBV segments that were more frequent in patients than controls.

Sequenced input: blood. The receptor was derived from a girl aged 10 to 17 with multiple sclerosis. This chain connects TRBV7-9 to TRBJ2-7, with 8 bases fitting TRBD1. The CDR3 DNA follows: TGTGCCAGCAGCACAGACCGGACAGGGTCGAGCTCCTACGAGCAGTACTTC. Protein product: CASSTDRTGSSSYEQYF.